These 30 T cell receptor beta chains were all obtained from the same sample, sequenced in a study of cytomegalovirus exposure and HLA in healthy donors. The PCR ran on 60 Vbeta and 13 Jbeta primers. Here immunoSEQ multiplex PCR was the method, and the copy in TCRdb shows in-frame clones only, minus some. The table lists more than 130,000 clones. Source material: PBMCs. The source of these receptors is a man in his forties in good health and CMV-seronegative.

The chain recombines TRBV11-1 with TRBJ2-5; D may be TRBD2 (7 bases). Germline assignment: CDR1 SGHAT and CDR2 FQDESV (reference sequence). Trimming stripped 0 bases from V and 5 bases from J, with 10 bases between. The CDR3 sequence is 14 residues long. CDR3 sequence reads: CASSLAGGPETQYF. The CDR3 coding sequence is TGTGCCAGCAGCTTAGCGGGGGGGCCCGAGACCCAGTACTTC.

The V and J genes are TRBV9 and TRBJ2-3, with 10 positions matching TRBD2. The CDR3 runs 16 residues. Trimming took 0 bases from V and 5 from J; bases not matched to a gene: 6. Germline-derived CDR1 and CDR2 are SGDLS and YYNGEE. As DNA, the CDR3 is TGTGCCAGCAGCGTAGATCCAGCGGGGGGGGTAGATACGCAGTATTTT. This translates into CASSVDPAGGVDTQYF.

The gene calls are TRBV5-8 and TRBJ1-1, with a tentative D call TRBD1 (5 bases). The CDR3 extends over 14 amino acids. Germline V CDR1 and CDR2: SGHTS, YDEGEE. Trimming stripped 5 bases from V and 1 base from J, with 12 bases between. In DNA, the CDR3 is TGTGCCAGCAGACACTGGCAGGGGAACACTGAAGCTTTCTTT. Translation gives CASRHWQGNTEAFF.

This chain uses TRBV29-1 with TRBJ2-3; 8 bases map to TRBD1. With 3 bases clipped from V and 5 bases from J, the junction kept 4 bases outside the gene matches. In germline, CDR1 is SQVTM, CDR2 ANQGSEA. This CDR3 has 13 residues. In DNA form, the CDR3 reads TGCAGCGTTGAGCAGGGGGCTTTAGATACGCAGTATTTT. Translation gives CSVEQGALDTQYF.

The genes are TRBV27 and TRBJ2-7, with D maybe TRBD2 (6 bases). Trimming removed 1 base from V and 0 bases from J, with 10 bases in between. The CDR3 has 15 residues. CDR1 is MNHEY and CDR2 is SMNVEV in the germline V gene (reference sequence). The CDR3 nucleotides read TGTGCCAGCAGTTTATATCGGGGGAGCTCCTACGAGCAGTACTTC. Protein product: CASSLYRGSSYEQYF.

The rearrangement uses TRBV19 and TRBJ1-5; TRBD1 matches 10 bases. Trimming cost V 3 bases and J 4 bases; bases outside gene matches: 9. From germline, CDR1 is LNHDA and CDR2 SQIVND (reference sequence). This CDR3 region has 17 residues. CDR3 loop: CASSITGTGAPNQPQHF. In DNA form, the CDR3 reads TGTGCCAGTAGTATCACCGGGACAGGGGCCCCAAATCAGCCCCAGCATTTT.

The V call is TRBV5-1, the J call TRBJ2-7; the match to TRBD1 covers 9 bases. This CDR3 has 14 amino acids. J gave up 5 bases and V 3 bases, and 6 bases lay outside the gene matches. Germline lookup yields CDR1 SGHRS and CDR2 YFSETQ. The CDR3 here is CASSSAGTGNEQYF. The CDR3 DNA follows: TGCGCCAGCAGCTCAGCCGGGACAGGGAACGAGCAGTACTTC.

The rearrangement links TRBV29-1 to TRBJ2-3; the match to TRBD2 covers 14 bases. Germline V gene data show CDR1 as SQVTM and CDR2 as ANQGSEA. This CDR3 has 15 amino acids. Trimming cost V 1 base and J 3 bases; bases outside gene matches: 0. The CDR3 reads CSVEGTSGGTDTQYF. CDR3 nucleotides: TGCAGCGTTGAAGGGACTAGCGGGGGGACAGATACGCAGTATTTT.

As regards this clone: Other DNA variants within this sample encode the same CDR3. The genes are TRBV5-1 and TRBJ2-3, with D perhaps matching TRBD2 (5 bases). This CDR3 contains 13 residues. Trimming stripped 0 bases from V and 3 bases from J, with 5 bases between. Germline assignment: CDR1 SGHRS and CDR2 YFSETQ. CDR3 sequence: CASSLAGTDTQYF. The CDR3 DNA reads TGCGCCAGCAGCTTGGCGGGGACAGATACGCAGTATTTT.

V and J are TRBV4-3 and TRBJ2-1; D not resolved. Germline V CDR1 and CDR2: LGHNA, YSLEER. With 4 bases removed from V and 4 bases from J, the gap between germline ends came to 14 bases. The CDR3 extends over 15 amino acids. This CDR3 reads CASSPIGGQYNEQFF. The CDR3 DNA is TGCGCCAGCAGCCCCATTGGCGGCCAGTACAATGAGCAGTTCTTC.

The rearrangement joins TRBV4-2 to TRBJ1-1, with TRBD1 as a possible D gene (5 bases). Germline V CDR1 and CDR2: LGHNA, YNFKEQ. The CDR3 totals 15 residues. V lost 4 bases to trimming and J lost 1 base, with 13 bases between them. The CDR3 sequence: CASSRELGGNTEAFF. The CDR3 DNA reads as TGTGCCAGCAGCCGAGAACTGGGGGGGAACACTGAAGCTTTCTTT.

This chain connects TRBV5-1 to TRBJ2-2; 11 bases fit TRBD2. The junction had 7 bases not matched to a gene; V was cut back by 5 bases and J by 1 base. This CDR3 is built from 17 residues. CDR1 and CDR2 (germline): SGHRS, YFSETQ. In DNA, the CDR3 is TGCGCCAGCAGTTCCCTAGCGGGGGGTTTGAACACCGGGGAGCTGTTTTTT. Its protein is CASSSLAGGLNTGELFF.

The chain combines TRBV7-3 with TRBJ1-1; D remains unclear. The CDR3 length is 13 residues. The germline V gene has CDR1 SGHTA and CDR2 FQGTGA. Trimming cost V 5 bases and J 1 base, with 8 bases left between them. CDR3 in DNA: TGTGCCAGCAGCCAACAACAGAACACTGAAGCTTTCTTT. It codes for CASSQQQNTEAFF.

The DNA for the CDR3 is TGTGCCACCAGCTCCCGAGGGTTCCAAGAGACCCAGTACTTC. It yields the protein CATSSRGFQETQYF. The chain has TRBV15 and TRBJ2-5, with D possibly being TRBD2 (5 bases). CDR1 and CDR2 (germline): LNHNV, YYDKDF (reference sequence). There are 14 residues in the CDR3. V was shortened by 5 bases and J by 1 base, with 11 bases between the two germline ends.

The chain links TRBV29-1 to TRBJ2-1, with D perhaps matching TRBD2 (5 bases). With 4 bases removed from V and 1 base from J, the gap between germline ends came to 11 bases. Germline V lookup: CDR1 SQVTM, CDR2 ANQGSEA. The CDR3 loop spans 14 amino acids. CDR3 loop: CSVGGGGSYNEQFF. The CDR3 DNA is TGCAGCGTTGGTGGAGGTGGATCCTACAATGAGCAGTTCTTC.

The V and J genes are TRBV4-3 and TRBJ2-1, with D uncertain. V lost 0 bases, J lost 6 bases, and 15 bases lay in between. CDR3 length: 16 residues. The germline CDR1 and CDR2 sequences are LGHNA and YSLEER. The CDR3, as DNA: TGCGCCAGCAGCCAAGATTGGGCAGAAATCGTCAATGAGCAGTTCTTC. Translating it yields CASSQDWAEIVNEQFF.

In DNA, the CDR3 is TGTGCCAGCAGTTTATGGGAGGGACAGCCCCAGCATTTT. Protein sequence: CASSLWEGQPQHF. V gene TRBV27 combines with J gene TRBJ1-5, with unresolved D. V shed 1 base and J shed 7 bases, with 8 bases lying between them. CDR3 length: 13 amino acids. Germline V lookup: CDR1 MNHEY, CDR2 SMNVEV (reference sequence).

The V gene is TRBV7-2, the J gene TRBJ2-7; 12 bases match TRBD2. The ends lost 3 bases at V and 3 bases at J; junction bases unmatched: 6. The CDR3 is made up of 16 amino acids. Germline-derived CDR1 and CDR2 are SGHTA and FQGNSA. Here the CDR3 reads CASSFGLAGGNYEQYF. The CDR3 DNA reads TGTGCCAGCAGCTTTGGCCTAGCGGGGGGGAACTACGAGCAGTACTTC.

CDR3 bases: TGTGCCAGCTTGTCAATGGGTGGAGGGGGCGGTCCGGGCCAGCCCCAGCATTTT. This sequence encodes CASLSMGGGGGPGQPQHF. The rearrangement uses TRBV7-9 and TRBJ1-5; 7 bases are shared with TRBD1. V trimming: 8 bases; J trimming: 7 bases; junction bases outside the gene matches: 23. This CDR3 has 18 residues. The germline CDR1 and CDR2 sequences are SEHNR and FQNEAQ (reference sequence).

CDR3 DNA: TGCGCCAGCAGCATAGGGGGCCCCAACACCGGGGAGCTGTTTTTT. Residues: CASSIGGPNTGELFF. This sequence joins TRBV5-1 and TRBJ2-2; 7 positions match TRBD1. Trimming cost V 4 bases and J 2 bases; bases outside gene matches: 5. Germline CDR1 reads SGHRS; CDR2 reads YFSETQ. The CDR3 length is 15 residues.

The chain uses TRBV7-8 and TRBJ2-6; D possibly corresponds to TRBD1 (6 bases). Trimming took 4 bases from V and 4 from J, leaving 20 bases between them. Germline CDR1 and CDR2: SGHVS and FQNEAQ. The length of the CDR3 is 18 residues. CDR3 sequence reads: CASSSRQAVMAGANVLTF. The CDR3 region has the DNA TGTGCCAGCAGCTCTAGACAGGCCGTCATGGCGGGGGCCAACGTCCTGACTTTC.

This chain joins TRBV7-3 and TRBJ2-5; D remains ambiguous. The CDR3 contains 13 residues. Looked up from germline, CDR1 is SGHTA and CDR2 is FQGTGA. Trimming took 5 bases from V and 2 from J, leaving 9 bases between them. The CDR3 DNA sequence: TGTGCCAGCAGCCCCACAGTACAAGAGACCCAGTACTTC. It specifies CASSPTVQETQYF.

V gene TRBV5-6 combines with J gene TRBJ1-3; no clear D gene. CDR1 is SGHDT, CDR2 YYEEEE, per germline. Trimming removed 5 bases from V and 4 bases from J, with 13 bases in between. This CDR3 has 14 amino acids. The CDR3 here is CASSTPRVGNTIYF. The CDR3 DNA reads TGTGCCAGCAGTACTCCTCGGGTCGGAAACACCATATATTTT.

This chain uses TRBV6-6 with TRBJ2-1; 13 bases agree with TRBD2. This CDR3 spans 14 amino acids. With 5 bases clipped from V and 7 bases from J, the junction kept 2 bases outside the gene matches. The V gene's germline CDR1 is MNHNY and CDR2 SVGAGI (reference sequence). CDR3 nucleotides: TGTGCCAGCAGTCAGACTAGCGGGGGGAATGAGCAGTTCTTC. Protein product: CASSQTSGGNEQFF.

The chain carries TRBV2 and TRBJ1-2, with TRBD1 as a possible D gene (6 bases). Deletions cut 6 bases from V and 4 bases from J, with 12 bases between. CDR1 is SNHLY, CDR2 FYNNEI, per germline. This CDR3 is built from 13 residues. CDR3 residues: CASSLDRFYGYTF. CDR3 coding DNA: TGTGCCAGCAGCTTGGACAGATTCTATGGCTACACCTTC.

About this clone: The same CDR3 also results from other DNA sequences found in this sample. This CDR3 is CASSYSGTGNYEQYF. The CDR3 DNA is TGTGCCAGCAGTTATTCCGGGACAGGGAACTACGAGCAGTACTTC. The rearrangement joins TRBV6-5 to TRBJ2-7; TRBD1 aligns across 9 bases. The CDR3 extends over 15 amino acids. Germline trimming cut 3 bases from V and 3 bases from J; bases unmatched to any gene: 6. Looked up from germline, CDR1 is MNHEY and CDR2 is SVGAGI.

V is TRBV7-8 and J is TRBJ2-5, with D possibly TRBD2 on 5 matching bases. The tail of the sequence fits TRBJ2-7 better, so the J call may be wrong. The CDR3 is 14 amino acids. Germline CDR1 is SGHVS and CDR2 is FQNEAQ. The CDR3 sequence is CASSLDSHSYEQYF. As DNA, the CDR3 is TGTGCCAGCAGCTTGGACTCCCACTCCTACGAGCAGTACTTC.

The chain has TRBV19 and TRBJ2-2; 8 bases are shared with TRBD2. Germline values: CDR1 LNHDA, CDR2 SQIVND (reference sequence). CDR3 length: 15 amino acids. The V gene end was trimmed by 7 bases and the J gene end by 2 bases; junction bases not matched to a gene: 6. Here the CDR3 reads CASIPRGGNTGELFF. In DNA form, the CDR3 reads TGTGCCAGTATTCCCCGGGGGGGAAACACCGGGGAGCTGTTTTTT. Based on the CDR3 plus reference TRBV19 and TRBJ2-2, the full variable domain is DGGITQSPKYLFRKEGQNVTLSCEQNLNHDAMYWYRQDPGQGLRLIYYSQIVNDFQKGDIAEGYSVSREKKESFPLTVTSAQKNPTAFYLCASIPRGGNTGELFFGEGSRLTVL.

The chain is built from TRBV18 and TRBJ1-6; no firm D call. The CDR3 length is 16 residues. Trimming pared 2 bases from V and 5 bases from J, leaving 13 bases between. Germline V gene lookup returns CDR1 KGHSH and CDR2 LQKENI. For the CDR3, the DNA is TGTGCCAGCTCACCAGAGGGAATCATGAATAATTCACCCCTCCACTTT. Its protein product is CASSPEGIMNNSPLHF.

The J gene is TRBJ1-2, the V gene TRBV5-6, with TRBD1 as a possible D gene (5 bases). CDR1 and CDR2 (germline): SGHDT, YYEEEE. V was pared by 4 bases and J by 7 bases, with 14 bases between. This CDR3 is built from 13 residues. The CDR3 DNA reads as TGTGCCAGCAGCCTGGGGCAGGGCAGTGGCTACACCTTC. This translates into CASSLGQGSGYTF.